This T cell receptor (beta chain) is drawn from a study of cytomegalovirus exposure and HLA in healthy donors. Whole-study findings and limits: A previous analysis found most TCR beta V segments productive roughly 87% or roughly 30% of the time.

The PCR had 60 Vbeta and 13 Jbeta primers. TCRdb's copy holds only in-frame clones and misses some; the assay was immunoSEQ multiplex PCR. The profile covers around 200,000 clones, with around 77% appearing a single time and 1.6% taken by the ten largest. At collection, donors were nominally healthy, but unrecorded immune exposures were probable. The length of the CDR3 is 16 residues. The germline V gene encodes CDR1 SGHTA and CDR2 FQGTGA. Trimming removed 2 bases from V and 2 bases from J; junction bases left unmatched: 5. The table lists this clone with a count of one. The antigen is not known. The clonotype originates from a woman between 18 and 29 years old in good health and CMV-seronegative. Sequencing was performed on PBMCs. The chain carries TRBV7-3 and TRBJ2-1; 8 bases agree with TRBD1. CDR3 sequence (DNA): TGTGCCAGCAGCTTAGGAGGGACAGGTACCTACAATGAGCAGTTCTTC. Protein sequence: CASSLGGTGTYNEQFF.